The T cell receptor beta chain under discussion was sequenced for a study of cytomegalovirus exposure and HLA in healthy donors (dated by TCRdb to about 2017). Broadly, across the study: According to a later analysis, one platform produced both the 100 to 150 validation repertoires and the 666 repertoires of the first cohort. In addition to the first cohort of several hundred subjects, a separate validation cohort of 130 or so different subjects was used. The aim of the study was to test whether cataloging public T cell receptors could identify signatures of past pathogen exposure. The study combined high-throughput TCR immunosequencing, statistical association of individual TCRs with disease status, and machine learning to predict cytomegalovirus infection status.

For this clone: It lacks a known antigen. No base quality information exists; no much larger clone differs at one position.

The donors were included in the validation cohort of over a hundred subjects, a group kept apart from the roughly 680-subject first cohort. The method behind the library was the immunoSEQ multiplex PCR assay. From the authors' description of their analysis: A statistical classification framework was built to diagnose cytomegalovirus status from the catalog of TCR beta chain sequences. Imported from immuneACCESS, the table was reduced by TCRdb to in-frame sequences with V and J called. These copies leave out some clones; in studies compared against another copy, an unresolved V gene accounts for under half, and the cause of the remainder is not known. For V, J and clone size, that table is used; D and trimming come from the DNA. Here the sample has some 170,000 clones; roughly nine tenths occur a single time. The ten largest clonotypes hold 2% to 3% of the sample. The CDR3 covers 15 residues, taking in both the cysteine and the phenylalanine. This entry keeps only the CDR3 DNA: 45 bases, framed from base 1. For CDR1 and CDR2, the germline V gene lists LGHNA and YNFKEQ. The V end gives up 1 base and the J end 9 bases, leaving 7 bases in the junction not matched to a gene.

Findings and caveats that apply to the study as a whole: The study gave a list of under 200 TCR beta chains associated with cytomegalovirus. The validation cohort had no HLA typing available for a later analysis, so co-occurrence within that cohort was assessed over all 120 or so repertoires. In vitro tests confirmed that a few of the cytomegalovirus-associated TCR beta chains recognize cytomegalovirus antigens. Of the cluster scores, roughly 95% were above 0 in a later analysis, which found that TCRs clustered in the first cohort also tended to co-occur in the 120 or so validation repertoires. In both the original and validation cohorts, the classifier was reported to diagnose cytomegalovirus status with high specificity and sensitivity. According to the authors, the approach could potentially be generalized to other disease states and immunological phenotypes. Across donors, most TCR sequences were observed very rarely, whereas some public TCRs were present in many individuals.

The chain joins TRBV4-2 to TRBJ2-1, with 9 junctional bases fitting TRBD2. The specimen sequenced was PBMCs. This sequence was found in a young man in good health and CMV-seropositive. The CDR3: CASSQGLAGEVEQFF. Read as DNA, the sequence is TGTGCCAGCAGCCAAGGGTTAGCGGGGGAAGTTGAGCAGTTCTTC.